The rows below give T cell receptor beta chains drawn from one sample of a study of cytotoxic CD8 clonotypes in ibrutinib-treated CLL. Libraries were prepared by immunoSEQ multiplex PCR; TCRdb keeps only in-frame clonotypes and omits some of them. The repertoire holds 65,000 to 95,000 clones, with about 86% as singletons. Sequences were derived from PBMCs, sampled before ibrutinib treatment. These receptors came from a human donor with chronic lymphocytic leukemia. Each CDR3 is given with its conserved first and last residue. For some rows the clone size is stated as once, few or many, or as a class when expanded; others skip it.

J gene	V gene	clone size	CDR3 protein
TRBJ2-3	TRBV13	-	CASSLNPGQGITDTQYF
TRBJ1-1	TRBV2	-	CASSLRTVNTEAFF
TRBJ2-7	TRBV19	-	CASSISGGQLLKEQYF
TRBJ2-7	TRBV10-3	-	CAISETLGLYSEQYF
TRBJ2-7	TRBV6-1	medium-sized	CASSEAAGDSAYEQYF
TRBJ1-1	TRBV6-1	once	CASSDYDVAEAFF
TRBJ2-1	TRBV7-3	-	CASNADSGDDEQFF
TRBJ2-7	TRBV10-3	-	CAISGHGQGPTYEQYF
TRBJ2-7	TRBV5-4	-	CASSSPPRAYEQYF
TRBJ2-1	TRBV29-1	once	CSAGQYGDEQFF
TRBJ1-2	TRBV30	-	CAWSFGGGEGYTF
TRBJ2-5	TRBV5-8	-	CASSLGGLAGGRQETQYF
TRBJ1-3	TRBV7-2	-	CASSSQPGVSGNTIYF
TRBJ2-5	TRBV9	-	CASSAGSGTSGETQYF
TRBJ2-1	TRBV14	-	CASSQKGTGWTSYNEQFF
TRBJ1-5	TRBV19	-	CASSTGQSQHF
TRBJ2-2	TRBV9	-	CASSALAGDTGELFF
TRBJ1-5	TRBV28	few	CAIRTGRFGNQPQHF
TRBJ2-7	TRBV4-1	-	CASSQRGTTGTYEQYF
TRBJ1-2	TRBV6-1	-	CASSEGGQSLDNYGYTF
TRBJ2-7	TRBV19	-	CASSHGNLTGISYEQYF
TRBJ1-1	TRBV5-8	-	CASSAHRGARDTEAFF
TRBJ1-1	TRBV4-1	-	CASSQLFFSGQISSRMNTEAFF
TRBJ1-2	TRBV6-5	-	CASSYSDRPGSGYTF
TRBJ2-1	TRBV5-6	-	CASSLLSSYNEQFF
TRBJ2-7	TRBV27	-	CASSSRTSGRYEQYF
TRBJ2-2	TRBV7-9	-	CASSLYKASGTGELFF
TRBJ1-1	TRBV2	-	CARDRGTNTEAFF
TRBJ2-1	TRBV28	-	CASSPAGSSYNEQFF
TRBJ2-7	TRBV7-8	once	CASSLELGGYEQYF
TRBJ1-3	TRBV5-5	-	CASSPDRRARAGNTIYF
TRBJ2-3	TRBV6-5	few	CASWGGSTDTQYF
TRBJ1-1	TRBV7-2	-	CASSSWGFGTEAFF
TRBJ1-2	TRBV5-6	-	CASSFRDSGGFTYGYTF
TRBJ2-7	TRBV6-1	-	CASSGKGGGAITYEQYF
TRBJ1-4	TRBV5-5	-	CASSLAGEKLFF
TRBJ2-3	TRBV7-2	-	CASSLGLASPTDTQYF
TRBJ2-7	TRBV4-2	-	CASSQFGRESYEQYF
TRBJ2-7	TRBV4-1	-	CASSQAPPGGEENEQYF
TRBJ1-1	TRBV7-6	once	CASSLAKDDTEAFF
TRBJ1-2	TRBV30	-	CAWRRDLNYGYTF
TRBJ2-7	TRBV9	-	CASSVGGTYPGNEQYF
TRBJ2-5	TRBV11-3	-	CASTLGGGSQETQYF
TRBJ2-5	TRBV9	-	CASSVAPQETQYF
TRBJ2-3	TRBV6-5	few	CASSYSKRGHTDTQYF
TRBJ1-1	TRBV18	-	CASSPGIDLWNTEAFF
TRBJ2-1	TRBV5-6	once	CASSFFGPGDEQFF